This TCR beta chain appears in the sequencing data of a study of blood T cell repertoires in COVID-19. Trimming took 4 bases from V and 3 from J; bases not matched to a gene: 2. The CDR3 length is 14 residues. Germline values: CDR1 MDHEN, CDR2 SYDVKM. The authors' processing: The authors estimated nucleated cell counts from reference gene primer amplification. Assay: immunoSEQ multiplex PCR; the TCRdb copy retains only in-frame clones and omits some. V, J and clone size reflect that table, while D and trimming were determined from the DNA. The sample carries tens of thousands of clones, about 85% recorded once.

Source material: peripheral blood. The V call is TRBV28, the J call TRBJ1-3; 8 bases agree with TRBD1. This TCR derives from a woman in her fifties or sixties with active or convalescent COVID-19. Here the CDR3 DNA reads TGTGCCAGCAGTTCGACAGGGGATGGAAACACCATATATTTT. Protein: CASSSTGDGNTIYF. Full variable domain (remainder filled in from reference TRBV28 and TRBJ1-3): DVKVTQSSRYLVKRTGEKVFLECVQDMDHENMFWYRQDPGLGLRLIYFSYDVKMKEKGDIPEGYSVSREKKERFSLILESASTNQTSMYLCASSSTGDGNTIYFGEGSWLTVV.